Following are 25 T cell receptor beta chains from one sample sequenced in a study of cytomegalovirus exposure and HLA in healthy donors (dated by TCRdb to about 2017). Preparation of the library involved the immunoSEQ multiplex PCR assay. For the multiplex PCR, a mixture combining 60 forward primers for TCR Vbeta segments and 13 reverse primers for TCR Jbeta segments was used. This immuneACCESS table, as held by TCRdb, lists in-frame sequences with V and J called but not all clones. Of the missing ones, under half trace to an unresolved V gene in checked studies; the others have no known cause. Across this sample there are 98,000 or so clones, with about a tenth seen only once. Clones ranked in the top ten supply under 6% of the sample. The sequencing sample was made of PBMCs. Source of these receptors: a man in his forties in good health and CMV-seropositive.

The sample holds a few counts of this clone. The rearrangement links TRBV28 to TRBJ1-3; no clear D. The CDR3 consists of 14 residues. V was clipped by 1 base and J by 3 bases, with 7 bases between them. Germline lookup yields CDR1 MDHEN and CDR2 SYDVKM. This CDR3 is CASSLSGFGNTIYF. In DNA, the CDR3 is TGTGCCAGCAGTTTATCCGGTTTTGGAAACACCATATATTTT.

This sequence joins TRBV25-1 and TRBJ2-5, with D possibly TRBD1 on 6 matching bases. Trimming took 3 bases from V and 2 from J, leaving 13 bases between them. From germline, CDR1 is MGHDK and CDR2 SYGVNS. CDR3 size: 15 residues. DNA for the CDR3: TGTGCCAGCAGTGACTTACAAGGACAGCAAGAGACCCAGTACTTC. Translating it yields CASSDLQGQQETQYF.

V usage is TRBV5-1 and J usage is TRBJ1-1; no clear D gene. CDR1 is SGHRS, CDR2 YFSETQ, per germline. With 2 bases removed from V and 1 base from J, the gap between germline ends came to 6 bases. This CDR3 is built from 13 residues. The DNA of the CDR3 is TGCGCCAGCAGCTTTTCAGGGAACACTGAAGCTTTCTTT. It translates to CASSFSGNTEAFF.

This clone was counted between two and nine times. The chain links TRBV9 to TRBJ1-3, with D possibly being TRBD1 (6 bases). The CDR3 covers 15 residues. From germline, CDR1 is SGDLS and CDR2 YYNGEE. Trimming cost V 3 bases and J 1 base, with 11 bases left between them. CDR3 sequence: CASSDRVGSGNTIYF. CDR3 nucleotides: TGTGCCAGCAGCGACAGGGTCGGATCTGGAAACACCATATATTTT.

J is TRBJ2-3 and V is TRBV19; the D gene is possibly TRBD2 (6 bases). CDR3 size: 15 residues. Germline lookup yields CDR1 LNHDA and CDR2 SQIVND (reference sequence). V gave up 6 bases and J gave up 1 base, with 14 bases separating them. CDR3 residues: CASSLQGGRTDTQYF. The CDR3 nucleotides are TGTGCCAGTAGCCTGCAGGGAGGCCGCACAGATACGCAGTATTTT.

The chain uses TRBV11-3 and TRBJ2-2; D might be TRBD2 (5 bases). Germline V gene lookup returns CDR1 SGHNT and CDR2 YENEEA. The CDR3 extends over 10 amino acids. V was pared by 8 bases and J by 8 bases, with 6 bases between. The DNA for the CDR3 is TGTGCCAGCGGGAGTGGGGAGCTGTTTTTT. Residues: CASGSGELFF.

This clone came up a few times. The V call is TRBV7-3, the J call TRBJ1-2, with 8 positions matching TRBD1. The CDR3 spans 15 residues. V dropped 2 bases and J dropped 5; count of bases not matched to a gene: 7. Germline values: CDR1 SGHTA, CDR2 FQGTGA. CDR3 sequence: CASSLAGQVPYGYTF. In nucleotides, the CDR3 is TGTGCCAGCAGCTTAGCGGGACAGGTCCCTTATGGCTACACCTTC.

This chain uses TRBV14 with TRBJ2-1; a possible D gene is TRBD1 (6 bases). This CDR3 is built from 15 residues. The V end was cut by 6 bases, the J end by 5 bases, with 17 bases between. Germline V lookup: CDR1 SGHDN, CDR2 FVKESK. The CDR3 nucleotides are TGTGCCAGCAGGGGACGTAGGGGGTTTAACAATGAGCAGTTCTTC. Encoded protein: CASRGRRGFNNEQFF.

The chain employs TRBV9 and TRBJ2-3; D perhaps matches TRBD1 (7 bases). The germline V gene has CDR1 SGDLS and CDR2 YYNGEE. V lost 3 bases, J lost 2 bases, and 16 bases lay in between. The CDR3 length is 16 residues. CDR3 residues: CASSGQGGGITDTQYF. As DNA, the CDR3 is TGTGCCAGCAGCGGACAGGGAGGAGGTATCACAGATACGCAGTATTTT.

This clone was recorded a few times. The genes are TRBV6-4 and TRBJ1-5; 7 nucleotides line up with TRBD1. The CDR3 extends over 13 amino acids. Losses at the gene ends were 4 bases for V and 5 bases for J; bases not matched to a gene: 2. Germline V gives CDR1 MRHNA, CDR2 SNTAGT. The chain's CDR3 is CASSVDRDQPQHF. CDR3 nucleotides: TGTGCCAGCAGTGTCGACAGGGATCAGCCCCAGCATTTT.

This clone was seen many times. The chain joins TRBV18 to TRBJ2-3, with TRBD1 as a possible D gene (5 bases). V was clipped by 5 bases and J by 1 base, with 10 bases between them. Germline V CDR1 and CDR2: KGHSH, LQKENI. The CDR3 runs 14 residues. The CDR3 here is CASSGQGGTDTQYF. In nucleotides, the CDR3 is TGTGCCAGCTCAGGCCAGGGTGGCACAGATACGCAGTATTTT. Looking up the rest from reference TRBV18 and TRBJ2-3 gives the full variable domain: NAGVMQNPRHLVRRRGQEARLRCSPMKGHSHVYWYRQLPEEGLKFMVYLQKENIIDESGMPKERFSAEFPKEGPSILRIQQVVRGDSAAYFCASSGQGGTDTQYFGPGTRLTVL.

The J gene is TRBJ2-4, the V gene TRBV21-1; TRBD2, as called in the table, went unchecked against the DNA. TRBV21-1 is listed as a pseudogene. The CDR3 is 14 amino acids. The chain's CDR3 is CASCLSLAKNIQYF. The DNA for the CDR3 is TGTGCCAGCTGTCTATCTTTAGCCAAAAACATTCAGTACTTC.

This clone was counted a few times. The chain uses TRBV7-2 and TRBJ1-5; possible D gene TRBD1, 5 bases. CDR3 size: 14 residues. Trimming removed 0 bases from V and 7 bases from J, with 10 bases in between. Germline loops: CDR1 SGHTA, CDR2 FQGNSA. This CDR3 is CASSLASGEQPQHF. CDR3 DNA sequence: TGTGCCAGCAGCTTAGCCTCGGGGGAGCAGCCCCAGCATTTT.

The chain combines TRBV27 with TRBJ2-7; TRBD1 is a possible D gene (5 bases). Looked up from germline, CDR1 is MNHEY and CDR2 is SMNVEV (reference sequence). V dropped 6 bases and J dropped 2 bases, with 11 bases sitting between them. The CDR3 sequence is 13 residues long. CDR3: CASSPTGTYEQYF. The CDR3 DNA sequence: TGTGCCAGCAGCCCTACAGGTACCTACGAGCAGTACTTC.

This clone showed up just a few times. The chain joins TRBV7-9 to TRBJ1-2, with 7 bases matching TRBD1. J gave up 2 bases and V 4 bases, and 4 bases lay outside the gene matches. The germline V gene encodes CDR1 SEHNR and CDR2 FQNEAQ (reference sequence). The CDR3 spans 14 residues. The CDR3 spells CASSYRDSNYGYTF. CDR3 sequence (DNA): TGTGCCAGCAGCTACCGGGACAGCAACTATGGCTACACCTTC. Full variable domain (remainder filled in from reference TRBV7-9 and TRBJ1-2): DTGVSQNPRHKITKRGQNVTFRCDPISEHNRLYWYRQTLGQGPEFLTYFQNEAQLEKSRLLSDRFSAERPKGSFSTLEIQRTEQGDSAMYLCASSYRDSNYGYTFGSGTRLTVV.

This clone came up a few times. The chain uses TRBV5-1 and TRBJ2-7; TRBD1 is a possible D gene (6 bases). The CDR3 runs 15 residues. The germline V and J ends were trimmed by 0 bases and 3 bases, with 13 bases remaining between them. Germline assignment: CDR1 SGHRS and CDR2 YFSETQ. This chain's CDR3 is CASSLGTGPNYEQYF. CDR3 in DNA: TGCGCCAGCAGCTTGGGAACAGGGCCGAACTACGAGCAGTACTTC.

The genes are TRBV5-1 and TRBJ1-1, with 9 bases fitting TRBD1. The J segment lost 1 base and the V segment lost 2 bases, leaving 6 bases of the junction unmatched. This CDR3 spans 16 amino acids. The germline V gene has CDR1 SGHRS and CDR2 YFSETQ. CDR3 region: CASSLDPTGGNTEAFF. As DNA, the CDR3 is TGCGCCAGCAGCTTAGATCCGACAGGGGGGAACACTGAAGCTTTCTTT.

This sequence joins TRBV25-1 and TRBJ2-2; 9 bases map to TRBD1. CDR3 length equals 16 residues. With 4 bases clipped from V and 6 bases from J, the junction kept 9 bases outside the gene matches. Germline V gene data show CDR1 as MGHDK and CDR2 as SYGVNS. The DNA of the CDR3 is TGTGCCAGCAGTGTCCTAGGGACAGGGCCAGCCGGGGAGCTGTTTTTT. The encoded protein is CASSVLGTGPAGELFF.

CDR3 sequence (DNA): TGTGCCAGCAGCTTGTTTCTGTCTGCGCACAATCAGCCCCAGCATTTT. Protein sequence: CASSLFLSAHNQPQHF. This chain uses TRBV5-6 with TRBJ1-5, with no clear D. This CDR3 spans 16 amino acids. Germline values: CDR1 SGHDT, CDR2 YYEEEE. V lost 1 base and J lost 3, with 14 bases in between. The full variable domain, its missing parts supplied by reference TRBV5-6 and TRBJ1-5, is DAGVTQSPTHLIKTRGQQVTLRCSPKSGHDTVSWYQQALGQGPQFIFQYYEEEERQRGNFPDRFSGHQFPNYSSELNVNALLLGDSALYLCASSLFLSAHNQPQHFGDGTRLSIL.

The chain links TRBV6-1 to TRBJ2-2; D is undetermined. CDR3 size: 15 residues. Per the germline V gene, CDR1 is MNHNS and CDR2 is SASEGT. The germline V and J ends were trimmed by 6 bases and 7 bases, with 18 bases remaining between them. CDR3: CASSPKWAGYGELFF. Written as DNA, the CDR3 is TGTGCCAGCAGCCCGAAGTGGGCTGGTTACGGGGAGCTGTTTTTT.

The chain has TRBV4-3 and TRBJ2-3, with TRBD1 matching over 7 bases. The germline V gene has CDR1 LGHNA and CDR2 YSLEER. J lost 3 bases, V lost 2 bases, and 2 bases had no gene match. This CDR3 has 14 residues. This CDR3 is CASSQRQGTDTQYF. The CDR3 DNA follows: TGCGCCAGCAGCCAAAGACAGGGTACAGATACGCAGTATTTT.

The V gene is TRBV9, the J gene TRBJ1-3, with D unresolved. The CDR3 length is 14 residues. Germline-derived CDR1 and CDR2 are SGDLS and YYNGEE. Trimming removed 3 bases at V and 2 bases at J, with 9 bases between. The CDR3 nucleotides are TGTGCCAGCAGCGCAGAAAGCGCTGGAAACACCATATATTTT. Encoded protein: CASSAESAGNTIYF. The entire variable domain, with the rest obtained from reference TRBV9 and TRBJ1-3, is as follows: DSGVTQTPKHLITATGQRVTLRCSPRSGDLSVYWYQQSLDQGLQFLIQYYNGEERAKGNILERFSAQQFPDLHSELNLSSLELGDSALYFCASSAESAGNTIYFGEGSWLTVV.

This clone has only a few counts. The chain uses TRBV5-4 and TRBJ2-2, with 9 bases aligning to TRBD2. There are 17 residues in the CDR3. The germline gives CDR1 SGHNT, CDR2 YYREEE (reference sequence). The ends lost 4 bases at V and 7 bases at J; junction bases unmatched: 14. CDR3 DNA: TGTGCCAGCAGCCCCCTGGCGGGAGGGCCCTCGGGCGGGGAGCTGTTTTTT. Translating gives CASSPLAGGPSGGELFF.

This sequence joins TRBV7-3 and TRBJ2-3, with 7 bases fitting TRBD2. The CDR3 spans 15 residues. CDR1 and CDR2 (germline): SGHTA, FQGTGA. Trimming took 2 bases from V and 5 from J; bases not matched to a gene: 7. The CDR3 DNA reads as TGTGCCAGCAGCTTATCTGCGGGAGCTATAGATACGCAGTATTTT. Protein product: CASSLSAGAIDTQYF. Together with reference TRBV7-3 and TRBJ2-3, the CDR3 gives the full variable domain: GAGVSQTPSNKVTEKGKYVELRCDPISGHTALYWYRQSLGQGPEFLIYFQGTGAADDSGLPNDRFFAVRPEGSVSTLKIQRTERGDSAVYLCASSLSAGAIDTQYFGPGTRLTVL.

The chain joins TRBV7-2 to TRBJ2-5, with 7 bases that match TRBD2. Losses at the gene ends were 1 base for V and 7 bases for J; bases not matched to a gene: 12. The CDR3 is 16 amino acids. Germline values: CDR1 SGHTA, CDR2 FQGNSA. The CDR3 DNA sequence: TGTGCCAGCAGCTTAGATGATAGCGGGTTACTTGGGACCCAGTACTTC. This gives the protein CASSLDDSGLLGTQYF.